The source of this T cell receptor beta chain is a study of cytomegalovirus exposure and HLA in healthy donors. About the study: Researchers found that just over 80% of some 400 genotyped donors fell within the Caucasian-associated ancestry cluster.

The CDR3 has 14 amino acids. Germline lookup yields CDR1 SGHTA and CDR2 FQGNSA. With 11 bases removed from V and 1 base from J, the gap between germline ends came to 15 bases. Study-wide results and caveats: Associated with HLA alleles at 0.05 false discovery rate in a later analysis were some 18,000 TCR beta sequences. Accurate predictions that matched the HLA-A and HLA-B alleles of most subjects were reportedly made from TCR beta sequences.

With regard to this clone: The antigen is not known.

PCR primers comprised 60 Vbeta and 13 Jbeta primers. Sequencing used immunoSEQ multiplex PCR; TCRdb keeps in-frame clones, though not all of them. The table has more than 100,000 clones, about 61% seen once; the top ten hold 2% to 2.5%. What was sequenced was PBMCs. The rearrangement links TRBV7-2 to TRBJ1-3; D possibly corresponds to TRBD1 (6 bases). This receptor was obtained from a woman aged 40 to 55 in good health and CMV-seronegative. CDR3 protein: CAAGAGQSGNTIYF. The DNA for the CDR3 is TGTGCCGCAGGGGCTGGGCAGTCTGGAAACACCATATATTTT.